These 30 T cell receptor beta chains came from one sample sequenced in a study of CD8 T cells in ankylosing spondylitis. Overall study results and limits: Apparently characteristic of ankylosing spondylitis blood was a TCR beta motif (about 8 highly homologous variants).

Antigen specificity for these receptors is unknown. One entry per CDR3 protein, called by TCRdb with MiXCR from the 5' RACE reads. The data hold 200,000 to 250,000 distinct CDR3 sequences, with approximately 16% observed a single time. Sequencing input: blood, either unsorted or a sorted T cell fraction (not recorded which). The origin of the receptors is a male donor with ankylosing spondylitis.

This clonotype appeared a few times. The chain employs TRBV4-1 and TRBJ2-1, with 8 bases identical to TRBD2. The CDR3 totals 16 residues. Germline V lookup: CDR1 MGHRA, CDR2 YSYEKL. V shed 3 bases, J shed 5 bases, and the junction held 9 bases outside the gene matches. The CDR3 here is CASSQVPGLGDNEQFF. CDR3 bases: TGCGCCAGCAGCCAGGTCCCGGGACTAGGGGACAATGAGCAGTTCTTC.

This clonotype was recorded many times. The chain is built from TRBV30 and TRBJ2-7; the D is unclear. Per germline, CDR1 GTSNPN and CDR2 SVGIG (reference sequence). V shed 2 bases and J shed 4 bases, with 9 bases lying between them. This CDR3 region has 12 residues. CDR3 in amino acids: CAWSPVGYEQYF. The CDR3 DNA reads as TGTGCCTGGAGTCCGGTCGGATACGAGCAGTACTTC. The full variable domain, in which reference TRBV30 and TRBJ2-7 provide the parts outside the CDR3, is SQTIHQWPATLVQPVGSPLSLECTVEGTSNPNLYWYRQAAGRGLQLLFYSVGIGQISSEVPQNLSASRPQDRQFILSSKKLLLSDSGFYLCAWSPVGYEQYFGPGTRLTVT.

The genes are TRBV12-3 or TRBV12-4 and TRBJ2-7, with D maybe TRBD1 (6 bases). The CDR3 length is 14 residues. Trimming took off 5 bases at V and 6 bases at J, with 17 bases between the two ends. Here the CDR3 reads CASSDRTWDGEQYF. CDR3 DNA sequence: TGTGCCAGCAGTGACAGGACATGGGACGGCGAGCAGTACTTC.

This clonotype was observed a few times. In DNA, the CDR3 is TGTGCCAGCATAGAGACATCACTGGGCGGGGAGCTGTTTTTT. Translating it yields CASIETSLGGELFF. The chain is built from TRBV6-2 or TRBV6-3 and TRBJ2-2; D uncertain. Between the trimmed V and J ends, which lost 7 bases and 7 bases, there was a span of 16 bases. The germline CDR1 and CDR2 sequences are MNHEY and SVGEGT. CDR3 length: 14 residues.

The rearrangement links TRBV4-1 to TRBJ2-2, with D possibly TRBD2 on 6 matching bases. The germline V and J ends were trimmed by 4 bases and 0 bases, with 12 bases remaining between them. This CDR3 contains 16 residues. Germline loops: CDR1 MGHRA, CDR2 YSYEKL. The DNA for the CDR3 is TGCGCCAGCAGCCCCGTGGGGGGTGCGAACACCGGGGAGCTGTTTTTT. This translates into CASSPVGGANTGELFF.

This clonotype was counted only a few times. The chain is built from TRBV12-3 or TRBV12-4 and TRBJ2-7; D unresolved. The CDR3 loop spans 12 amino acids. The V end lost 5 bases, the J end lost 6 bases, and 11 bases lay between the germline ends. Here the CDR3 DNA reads TGTGCCAGCAGTATTAAACACGGCGAGCAGTACTTC. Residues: CASSIKHGEQYF.

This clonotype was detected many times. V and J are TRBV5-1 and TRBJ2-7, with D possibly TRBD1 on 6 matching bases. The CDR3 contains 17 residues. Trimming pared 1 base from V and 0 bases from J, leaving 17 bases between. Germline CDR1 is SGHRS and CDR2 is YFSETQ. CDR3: CASSLNSGSGDSYEQYF. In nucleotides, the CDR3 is TGCGCCAGCAGCTTGAACTCGGGGTCAGGGGACTCCTACGAGCAGTACTTC.

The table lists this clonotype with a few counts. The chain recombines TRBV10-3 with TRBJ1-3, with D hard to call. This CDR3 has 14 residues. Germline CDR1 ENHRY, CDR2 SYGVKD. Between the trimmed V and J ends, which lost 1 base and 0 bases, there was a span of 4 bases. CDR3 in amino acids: CAISELGSGNTIYF. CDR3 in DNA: TGTGCCATCAGTGAGTTGGGCTCTGGAAACACCATATATTTT.

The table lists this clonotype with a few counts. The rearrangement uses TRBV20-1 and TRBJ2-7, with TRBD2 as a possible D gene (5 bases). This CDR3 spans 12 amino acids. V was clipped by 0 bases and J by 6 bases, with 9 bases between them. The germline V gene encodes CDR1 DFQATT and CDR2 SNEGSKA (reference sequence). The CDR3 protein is CSAREAAPEQYF. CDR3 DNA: TGCAGTGCTAGAGAAGCGGCCCCCGAGCAGTACTTC.

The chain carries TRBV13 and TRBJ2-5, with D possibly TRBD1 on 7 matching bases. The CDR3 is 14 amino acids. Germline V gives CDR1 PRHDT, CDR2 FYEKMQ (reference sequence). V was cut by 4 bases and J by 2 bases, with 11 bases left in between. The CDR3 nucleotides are TGTGCCAGCAGCTCCGCAGGGGGGCAAGAGACCCAGTACTTC. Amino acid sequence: CASSSAGGQETQYF.

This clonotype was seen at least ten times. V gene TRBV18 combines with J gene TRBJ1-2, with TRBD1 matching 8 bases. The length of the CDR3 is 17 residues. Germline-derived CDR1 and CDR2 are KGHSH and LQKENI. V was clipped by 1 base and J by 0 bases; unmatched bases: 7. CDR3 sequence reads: CASSPLGTGRPNYGYTF. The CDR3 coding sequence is TGTGCCAGCTCACCACTGGGGACAGGCCGACCTAACTATGGCTACACCTTC. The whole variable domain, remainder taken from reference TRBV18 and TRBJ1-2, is NAGVMQNPRHLVRRRGQEARLRCSPMKGHSHVYWYRQLPEEGLKFMVYLQKENIIDESGMPKERFSAEFPKEGPSILRIQQVVRGDSAAYFCASSPLGTGRPNYGYTFGSGTRLTVV.

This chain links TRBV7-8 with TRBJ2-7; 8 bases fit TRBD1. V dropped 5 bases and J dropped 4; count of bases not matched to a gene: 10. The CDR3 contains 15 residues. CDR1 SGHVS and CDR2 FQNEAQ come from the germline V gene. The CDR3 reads CASSPPGTGFYEQYF. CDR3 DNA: TGTGCCAGCAGCCCTCCCGGGACAGGTTTTTACGAGCAGTACTTC.

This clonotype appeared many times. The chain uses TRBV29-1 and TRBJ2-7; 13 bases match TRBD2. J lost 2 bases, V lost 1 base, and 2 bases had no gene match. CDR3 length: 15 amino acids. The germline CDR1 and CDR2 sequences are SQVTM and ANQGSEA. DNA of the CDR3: TGCAGCGTTGAAGGCGGACTAGCGGGAGCCTACGAGCAGTACTTC. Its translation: CSVEGGLAGAYEQYF.

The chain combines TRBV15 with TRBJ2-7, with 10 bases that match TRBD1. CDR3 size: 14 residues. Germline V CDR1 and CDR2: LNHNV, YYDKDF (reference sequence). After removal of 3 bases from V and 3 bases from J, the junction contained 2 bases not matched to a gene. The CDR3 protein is CATSRDRGSYEQYF. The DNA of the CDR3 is TGTGCCACCAGCAGGGACAGGGGGAGCTACGAGCAGTACTTC.

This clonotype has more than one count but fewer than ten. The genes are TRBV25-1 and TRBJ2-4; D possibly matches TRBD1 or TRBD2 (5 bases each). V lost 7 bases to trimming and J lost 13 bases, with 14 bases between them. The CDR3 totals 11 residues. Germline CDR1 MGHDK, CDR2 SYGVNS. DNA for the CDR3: TGTGCCAGCACCCTAGGGACCTCACAGTACTTC. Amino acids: CASTLGTSQYF.

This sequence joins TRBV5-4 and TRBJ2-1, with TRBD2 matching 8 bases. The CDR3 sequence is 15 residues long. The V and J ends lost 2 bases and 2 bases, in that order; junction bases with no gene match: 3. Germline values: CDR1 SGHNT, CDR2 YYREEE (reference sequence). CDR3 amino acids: CASSLAGDTYNEQFF. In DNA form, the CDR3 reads TGTGCCAGCAGCTTAGCGGGAGACACCTACAATGAGCAGTTCTTC.

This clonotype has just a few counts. CDR3 sequence: CASSFTGEQYF. CDR3 DNA: TGTGCCAGCAGCTTTACTGGCGAGCAGTACTTC. V gene TRBV7-9 combines with J gene TRBJ2-7; D gene uncertain. Deletions cut 3 bases from V and 6 bases from J, with 6 bases between. The CDR3 totals 11 residues. Germline V gene data show CDR1 as SEHNR and CDR2 as FQNEAQ (reference sequence). The full variable domain, its missing parts supplied by reference TRBV7-9 and TRBJ2-7, is DTGVSQNPRHKITKRGQNVTFRCDPISEHNRLYWYRQTLGQGPEFLTYFQNEAQLEKSRLLSDRFSAERPKGSFSTLEIQRTEQGDSAMYLCASSFTGEQYFGPGTRLTVT.

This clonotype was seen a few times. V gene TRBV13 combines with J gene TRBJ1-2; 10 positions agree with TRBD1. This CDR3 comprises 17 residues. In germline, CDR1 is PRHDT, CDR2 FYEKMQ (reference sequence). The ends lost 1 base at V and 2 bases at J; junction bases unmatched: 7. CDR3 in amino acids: CASSLASGDRGNYGYTF. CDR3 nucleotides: TGTGCCAGCAGCTTAGCCTCGGGGGACAGGGGAAACTATGGCTACACCTTC.

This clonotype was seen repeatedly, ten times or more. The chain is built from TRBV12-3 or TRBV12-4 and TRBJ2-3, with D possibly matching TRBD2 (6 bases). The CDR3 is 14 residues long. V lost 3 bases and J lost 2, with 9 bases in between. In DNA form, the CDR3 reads TGTGCCAGCAGTTTGGGGGGAAACACAGATACGCAGTATTTT. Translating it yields CASSLGGNTDTQYF.

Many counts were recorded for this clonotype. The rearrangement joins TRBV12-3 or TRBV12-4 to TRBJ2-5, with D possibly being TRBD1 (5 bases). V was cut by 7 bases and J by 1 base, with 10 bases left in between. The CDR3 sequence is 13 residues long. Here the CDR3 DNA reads TGTGCCAGCACCAAGGGGTTCCAAGAGACCCAGTACTTC. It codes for CASTKGFQETQYF.

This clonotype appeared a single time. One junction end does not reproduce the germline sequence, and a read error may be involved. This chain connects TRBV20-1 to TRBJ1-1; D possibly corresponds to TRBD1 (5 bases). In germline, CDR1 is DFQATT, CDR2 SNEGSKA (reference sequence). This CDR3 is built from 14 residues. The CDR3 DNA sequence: TGCAGTGCTAGAGATGGCGGGGGGAACACTGAAGCTTTATTT. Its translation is CSARDGGGNTEALF.

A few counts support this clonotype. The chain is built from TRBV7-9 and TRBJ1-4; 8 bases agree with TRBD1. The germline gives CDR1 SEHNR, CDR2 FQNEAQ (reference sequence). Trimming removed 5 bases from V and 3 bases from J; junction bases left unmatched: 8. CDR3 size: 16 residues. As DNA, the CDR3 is TGTGCCAGCAGCATGAACAGGGGGTCATCTAATGAAAAACTGTTTTTT. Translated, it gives CASSMNRGSSNEKLFF.

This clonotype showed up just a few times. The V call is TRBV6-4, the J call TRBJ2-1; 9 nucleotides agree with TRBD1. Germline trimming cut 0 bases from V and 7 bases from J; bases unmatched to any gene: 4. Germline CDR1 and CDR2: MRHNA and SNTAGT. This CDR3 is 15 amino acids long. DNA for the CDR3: TGTGCCAGCAGTGACTCAAGACAGGGGGGGAATGAGCAGTTCTTC. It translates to CASSDSRQGGNEQFF.

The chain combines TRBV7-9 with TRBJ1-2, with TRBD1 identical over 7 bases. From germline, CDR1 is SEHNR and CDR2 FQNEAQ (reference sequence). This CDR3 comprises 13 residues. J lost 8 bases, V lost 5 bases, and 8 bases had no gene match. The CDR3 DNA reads TGTGCCAGCAGCGTTACAGGGGAGGAGGGCTACACCTTC. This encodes CASSVTGEEGYTF.

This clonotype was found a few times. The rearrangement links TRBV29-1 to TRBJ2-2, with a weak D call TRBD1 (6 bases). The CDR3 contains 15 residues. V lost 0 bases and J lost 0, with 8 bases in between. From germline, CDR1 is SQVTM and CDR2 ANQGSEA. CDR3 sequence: CSVEDAGANTGELFF. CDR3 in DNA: TGCAGCGTTGAAGATGCAGGGGCGAACACCGGGGAGCTGTTTTTT.

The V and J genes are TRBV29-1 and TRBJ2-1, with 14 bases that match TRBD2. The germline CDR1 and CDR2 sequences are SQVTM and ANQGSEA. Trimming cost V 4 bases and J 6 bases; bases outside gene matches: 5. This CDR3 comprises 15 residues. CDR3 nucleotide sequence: TGCAGCGTTGTGGGACTAGCGGGGGAGTTCAATGAGCAGTTCTTC. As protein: CSVVGLAGEFNEQFF.

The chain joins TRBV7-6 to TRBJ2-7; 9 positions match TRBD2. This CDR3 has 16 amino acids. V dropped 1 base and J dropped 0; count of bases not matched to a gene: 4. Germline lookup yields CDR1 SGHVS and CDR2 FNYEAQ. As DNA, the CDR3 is TGTGCCAGCAGCTTAGTAGCGGGGGAAAGCTCCTACGAGCAGTACTTC. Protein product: CASSLVAGESSYEQYF. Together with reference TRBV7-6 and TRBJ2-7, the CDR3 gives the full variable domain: GAGVSQSPRYKVTKRGQDVALRCDPISGHVSLYWYRQALGQGPEFLTYFNYEAQQDKSGLPNDRFSAERPEGSISTLTIQRTEQRDSAMYRCASSLVAGESSYEQYFGPGTRLTVT.

The CDR3 protein is CASTGTGGVTDTQYF. CDR3 coding DNA: TGTGCCAGCACTGGGACAGGGGGTGTGACAGATACGCAGTATTTT. This chain joins TRBV2 and TRBJ2-3, with 11 bases aligning to TRBD1. Germline CDR1 is SNHLY and CDR2 is FYNNEI. The CDR3 runs to 15 residues. Trimming cost V 7 bases and J 3 bases; bases outside gene matches: 6.

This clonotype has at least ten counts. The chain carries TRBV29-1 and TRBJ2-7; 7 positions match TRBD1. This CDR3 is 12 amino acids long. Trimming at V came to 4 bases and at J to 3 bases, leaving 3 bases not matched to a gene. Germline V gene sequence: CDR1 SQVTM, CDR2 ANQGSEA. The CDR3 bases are TGCAGCGTTGTAGGGGACAGCTACGAGCAGTACTTC. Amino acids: CSVVGDSYEQYF.

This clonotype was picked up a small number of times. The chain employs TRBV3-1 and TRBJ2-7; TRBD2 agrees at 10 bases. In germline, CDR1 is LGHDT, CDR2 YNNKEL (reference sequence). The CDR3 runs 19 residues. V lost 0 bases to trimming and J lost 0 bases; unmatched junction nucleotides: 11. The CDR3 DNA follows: TGTGCCAGCAGCCAAGATACGACTAGCGGGCCTATCATCTCCTACGAGCAGTACTTC. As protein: CASSQDTTSGPIISYEQYF.